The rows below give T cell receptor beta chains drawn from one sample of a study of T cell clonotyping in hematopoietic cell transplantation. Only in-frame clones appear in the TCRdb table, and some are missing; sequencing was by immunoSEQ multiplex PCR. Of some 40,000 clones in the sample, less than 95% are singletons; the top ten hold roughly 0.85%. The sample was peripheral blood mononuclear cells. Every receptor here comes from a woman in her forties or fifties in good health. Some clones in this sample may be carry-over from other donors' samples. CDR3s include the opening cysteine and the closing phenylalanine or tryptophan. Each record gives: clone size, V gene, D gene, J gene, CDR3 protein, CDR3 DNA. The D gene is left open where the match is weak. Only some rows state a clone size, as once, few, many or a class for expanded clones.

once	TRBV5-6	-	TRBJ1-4	CASSYLNEKLFF	TGTGCCAGCAGCTACCTAAATGAAAAACTGTTTTTT
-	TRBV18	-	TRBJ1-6	CASSPNPQPKVGSPLHF	TGTGCCAGCTCACCAAACCCGCAGCCAAAAGTCGGTTCACCCCTCCACTTT
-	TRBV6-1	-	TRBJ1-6	CASSSGQSNSPLHF	TGTGCCAGCAGCAGTGGACAGTCAAATTCACCCCTCCACTTT
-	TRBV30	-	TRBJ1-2	CAWGRGAYSGGYTF	TGTGCCTGGGGGAGGGGGGCGTACTCTGGCGGCTACACCTTC
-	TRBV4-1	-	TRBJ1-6	CASSQDRDSPLHF	TGCGCCAGCAGCCAAGATAGGGATTCACCCCTCCACTTT
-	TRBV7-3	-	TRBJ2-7	CASSLLGRGEQYF	TGTGCCAGCAGCCTACTAGGTCGCGGCGAGCAGTACTTC
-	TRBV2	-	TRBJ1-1	CASSENPGQNTEAFF	TGTGCCAGCAGTGAGAACCCGGGACAGAACACTGAAGCTTTCTTT
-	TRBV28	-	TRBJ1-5	CASSFQGINQPQHF	TGTGCCAGCAGTTTTCAGGGGATCAATCAGCCCCAGCATTTT
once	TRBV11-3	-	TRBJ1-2	CASSQSAGYYGYTF	TGTGCCAGCAGCCAGAGTGCGGGTTACTATGGCTACACCTTC
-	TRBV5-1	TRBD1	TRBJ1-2	CASTSIPLDRGDGYTF	TGCGCCAGCACCTCAATTCCGTTGGACAGGGGCGATGGCTACACCTTC
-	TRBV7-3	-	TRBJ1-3	CASSFGRGNTIYF	TGTGCCAGCAGCTTTGGCAGAGGAAACACCATATATTTT
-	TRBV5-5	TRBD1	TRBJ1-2	CASSLGQGDSYGYTF	TGTGCCAGCAGCTTAGGGCAGGGGGATTCCTATGGCTACACCTTC